Below, one T cell receptor beta chain is given with its context. Its antigen is undetermined. The data originate from a study of CD8 T cell repertoires and HIV-1 epitope variants. Measured with immunoSEQ multiplex PCR; TCRdb has only the in-frame clones, and not every one. Of several thousand clones listed, around 69% are singletons. The V gene's germline CDR1 is SGHNT and CDR2 YYREEE (reference sequence). V dropped 0 bases and J dropped 4; count of bases not matched to a gene: 3. The CDR3 extends over 15 amino acids. The sample consisted of cultured CD8+ T cells derived from PBMCs. The sequence derives from a male donor with HIV. The J gene is TRBJ2-1, the V gene TRBV5-4; 8 bases align to TRBD1. The CDR3 DNA follows: TGTGCCAGCAGCTTGGAGGGGACAGGTTACAATGAGCAGTTCTTC. Protein: CASSLEGTGYNEQFF.